These 26 T cell receptor beta chains came from one sample sequenced in a study of cytomegalovirus exposure and HLA in healthy donors. With 60 Vbeta and 13 Jbeta primers, the PCR was carried out. Assay: immunoSEQ multiplex PCR; the TCRdb copy retains only in-frame clones and omits some. In all, the sample yields some 200,000 clones. Input material: PBMCs. These receptors all stem from a woman aged 18-29 years in good health and CMV-seropositive.

The V gene is TRBV6-5, the J gene TRBJ1-3; D is possibly TRBD1 (5 bases). Trimming removed 4 bases from V and 0 bases from J, with 13 bases in between. CDR3 size: 16 residues. The germline CDR1 and CDR2 sequences are MNHEY and SVGAGI. This CDR3 is CASSSGTGSSGNTIYF. The DNA for the CDR3 is TGTGCCAGCAGTTCCGGGACTGGGAGCTCTGGAAACACCATATATTTT.

The chain's CDR3 is CAWSPDRSYGYTF. DNA of the CDR3: TGTGCCTGGAGTCCTGACAGGAGCTATGGCTACACCTTC. J is TRBJ1-2 and V is TRBV30, with D possibly TRBD1 on 6 matching bases. V was shortened by 2 bases and J by 4 bases, with 11 bases between the two germline ends. The CDR3 totals 13 residues. Germline V gene data show CDR1 as GTSNPN and CDR2 as SVGIG (reference sequence).

The chain employs TRBV10-3 and TRBJ2-2, with 8 bases that match TRBD1. CDR1 and CDR2 (germline): ENHRY, SYGVKD. The V and J ends lost 6 bases and 8 bases, in that order; junction bases with no gene match: 5. The CDR3 covers 13 residues. CDR3 sequence (DNA): TGTGCCATCAGGGACAGGGCGCCGGGGGAGCTGTTTTTT. This encodes CAIRDRAPGELFF.

The gene calls are TRBV4-3 and TRBJ1-6, with 8 bases matching TRBD1. Germline V gene sequence: CDR1 LGHNA, CDR2 YSLEER. J was trimmed by 7 bases and V by 3 bases; bases with no gene match: 5. The CDR3 extends over 15 amino acids. CDR3 sequence: CASSHPGTGNSPLHF. The CDR3 region has the DNA TGCGCCAGCAGCCACCCCGGGACAGGCAATTCACCCCTCCACTTT.

This chain uses TRBV6-1 with TRBJ2-3, with 7 bases that match TRBD2. The CDR3 contains 16 residues. V was pared by 6 bases and J by 4 bases, with 13 bases of the junction left unmatched. Germline V CDR1 and CDR2: MNHNS, SASEGT. The CDR3 bases are TGTGCCAGCAGCGAATTGGGCGGGGGAGGCGCAGATACGCAGTATTTT. It translates to CASSELGGGGADTQYF.

The chain links TRBV5-4 to TRBJ2-5; 7 bases line up with TRBD2. This CDR3 comprises 14 residues. CDR1 and CDR2 from the germline V gene are SGHNT and YYREEE (reference sequence). The ends lost 0 bases at V and 3 bases at J; junction bases unmatched: 2. The CDR3 sequence is CASSLAAGEETQYF. CDR3 nucleotide sequence: TGTGCCAGCAGCTTGGCGGCGGGAGAAGAGACCCAGTACTTC.

This sequence joins TRBV6-1 and TRBJ2-7; no clear D gene. V dropped 0 bases and J dropped 2 bases, with 5 bases sitting between them. CDR3 length: 13 amino acids. The germline CDR1 and CDR2 sequences are MNHNS and SASEGT. CDR3 bases: TGTGCCAGCAGTGAAGCACTGACCTACGAGCAGTACTTC. Residues: CASSEALTYEQYF.

This chain links TRBV30 with TRBJ1-2, with D unresolved. The CDR3 covers 17 residues. V lost 2 bases, J lost 2 bases, and 21 bases lay in between. Per the germline V gene, CDR1 is GTSNPN and CDR2 is SVGIG (reference sequence). The CDR3 DNA is TGTGCCTGGAGTCCCCCGTGGAGGGAGCTTACAAACTATGGCTACACCTTC. Translated: CAWSPPWRELTNYGYTF.

The chain employs TRBV7-9 and TRBJ2-1, with 7 bases lining up with TRBD2. V shed 6 bases and J 2 bases; nucleotides not matched to a gene: 10. Germline V gene lookup returns CDR1 SEHNR and CDR2 FQNEAQ (reference sequence). The CDR3 covers 16 residues. CDR3 coding DNA: TGTGCCAGCAGGTCCGGGGGGAGGTTAACCTACAATGAGCAGTTCTTC. Protein: CASRSGGRLTYNEQFF.

The CDR3 sequence: CASSRIAGGETQYF. The CDR3 coding sequence is TGTGCCAGCAGTAGGATAGCGGGAGGGGAGACCCAGTACTTC. This sequence joins TRBV25-1 and TRBJ2-5, with 11 bases matching TRBD2. V was clipped by 5 bases and J by 5 bases; unmatched bases: 4. The CDR3 totals 14 residues. Germline CDR1 MGHDK, CDR2 SYGVNS.

The chain recombines TRBV19 with TRBJ1-1, with 8 bases aligning to TRBD1. The CDR3 is made up of 14 amino acids. The trim removed 6 bases at V and 5 bases at J, leaving 8 bases unmatched. Germline assignment: CDR1 LNHDA and CDR2 SQIVND (reference sequence). CDR3 sequence (DNA): TGTGCCAGTAGCCGAACAGGGGGGAGGACTGAAGCTTTCTTT. Residues: CASSRTGGRTEAFF. The variable domain in full, with the rest retrieved from reference TRBV19 and TRBJ1-1, is DGGITQSPKYLFRKEGQNVTLSCEQNLNHDAMYWYRQDPGQGLRLIYYSQIVNDFQKGDIAEGYSVSREKKESFPLTVTSAQKNPTAFYLCASSRTGGRTEAFFGQGTRLTVV.

This chain links TRBV4-3 with TRBJ1-2; TRBD1 matches at 7 bases. This CDR3 is 15 amino acids long. Germline V lookup: CDR1 LGHNA, CDR2 YSLEER. After removal of 2 bases from V and 4 bases from J, the junction contained 7 bases not matched to a gene. The CDR3 here is CASSQYRQGGYGYTF. The CDR3 DNA reads TGCGCCAGCAGCCAATACCGACAGGGTGGCTATGGCTACACCTTC.

The chain uses TRBV6-7 and TRBJ2-5, with 7 nucleotides matching TRBD1. TRBV6-7 is classed as an ORF, of uncertain function. The CDR3 is 15 residues long. The trim removed 4 bases at V and 3 bases at J, leaving 8 bases unmatched. CDR3 nucleotides: TGTGCCAGCAGTTCGACAGACAGGGCCAAAGAGACCCAGTACTTC. Its protein product is CASSSTDRAKETQYF.

The chain uses TRBV6-1 and TRBJ2-5, with D possibly TRBD2 on 5 matching bases. CDR3 size: 13 residues. Germline V gene data show CDR1 as MNHNS and CDR2 as SASEGT. The V gene lost 8 bases and the J gene lost 5 bases, with 15 bases spanning the gap. CDR3 nucleotide sequence: TGTGCCAGCGACACTAGGAGAGGCGAGACCCAGTACTTC. It specifies CASDTRRGETQYF.

The chain couples TRBV7-3 to TRBJ1-1; D may be TRBD1 (6 bases). CDR1 SGHTA and CDR2 FQGTGA come from the germline V gene. The CDR3 loop spans 14 amino acids. The CDR3 nucleotides are TGTGCTTTAAGGGGGGGGCAGGGGTTACCTGAAGCTTTCTTT. This sequence encodes CALRGGQGLPEAFF.

In nucleotides, the CDR3 is TGTGCCAGCAGTGCTTGGAACACTGAAGCTTTCTTT. Protein sequence: CASSAWNTEAFF. J is TRBJ1-1 and V is TRBV2; no clear D gene. Germline CDR1 is SNHLY and CDR2 is FYNNEI. The CDR3 loop spans 12 amino acids. The ends were cut back, 4 bases at V and 1 base at J, with 4 bases in the middle. Full variable domain (rest looked up from reference TRBV2 and TRBJ1-1): EPEVTQTPSHQVTQMGQEVILRCVPISNHLYFYWYRQILGQKVEFLVSFYNNEISEKSEIFDDQFSVERPDGSNFTLKIRSTKLEDSAMYFCASSAWNTEAFFGQGTRLTVV.

V and J are TRBV19 and TRBJ2-7; 12 nucleotides match TRBD2. The junction had 17 bases not matched to a gene; V was cut back by 3 bases and J by 5 bases. The CDR3 is made up of 19 amino acids. Germline assignment: CDR1 LNHDA and CDR2 SQIVND (reference sequence). For the CDR3, the DNA is TGTGCCAGTAGTATGCCAGGGCGGGGAGGACTAGCGGGATTGGACGAGCAGTACTTC. It codes for CASSMPGRGGLAGLDEQYF.

This chain connects TRBV6-5 to TRBJ2-7, with D unclear. Trimming removed 4 bases at V and 0 bases at J, with 16 bases between. Per the germline V gene, CDR1 is MNHEY and CDR2 is SVGAGI. CDR3 size: 16 residues. CDR3 nucleotides: TGTGCCAGCAGTTTCGCAGACTTCCGGAGCTCCTACGAGCAGTACTTC. Its translation: CASSFADFRSSYEQYF.

The chain has TRBV6-5 and TRBJ2-4; D may be TRBD1 (5 bases). Trimming removed 5 bases from V and 3 bases from J, with 11 bases in between. The CDR3 contains 14 residues. The V gene's germline CDR1 is MNHEY and CDR2 SVGAGI. Here the CDR3 DNA reads TGTGCCAGCAGTCCCGGACAAAACAAAAACATTCAGTACTTC. Its protein is CASSPGQNKNIQYF.

The CDR3 coding sequence is TGCACCAGCAGCCAAGATCGGGGCTTTGTGGGGCGGCGGGACGAGCAGTACTTC. Translation: CTSSQDRGFVGRRDEQYF. This chain joins TRBV1 and TRBJ2-5; the table's D call TRBD2 went unverified against the DNA. The J call may not be correct, given that the DNA end is closer to TRBJ2-7. TRBV1 corresponds to a pseudogene. The CDR3 extends over 18 amino acids.

The chain uses TRBV25-1 and TRBJ1-6; 8 bases agree with TRBD1. V shed 2 bases, J shed 11 bases, and the junction held 5 bases outside the gene matches. Germline CDR1 and CDR2: MGHDK and SYGVNS. CDR3 size: 14 residues. The CDR3 is CASSETGGGTPLHF. In nucleotides, the CDR3 is TGTGCCAGCAGTGAAACAGGGGGAGGGACACCCCTCCACTTT.

Comment on this clone: Within the sample, other DNA sequences also encode this same CDR3. This chain connects TRBV5-1 to TRBJ1-4; 8 positions match TRBD1. V lost 5 bases and J lost 3; bases outside the gene matches: 3. The germline gives CDR1 SGHRS, CDR2 YFSETQ. The length of the CDR3 is 14 residues. The CDR3 here is CASSWTGSNEKLFF. CDR3 nucleotides: TGCGCCAGCAGTTGGACAGGGTCTAATGAAAAACTGTTTTTT. Looking up the rest from reference TRBV5-1 and TRBJ1-4 gives the full variable domain: KAGVTQTPRYLIKTRGQQVTLSCSPISGHRSVSWYQQTPGQGLQFLFEYFSETQRNKGNFPGRFSGRQFSNSRSEMNVSTLELGDSALYLCASSWTGSNEKLFFGSGTQLSVL.

The V call is TRBV11-1, the J call TRBJ2-7, with a weak D call TRBD2 (6 bases). Trimming cost V 3 bases and J 5 bases, with 17 bases left between them. Germline V gene sequence: CDR1 SGHAT, CDR2 FQDESV (reference sequence). This CDR3 has 15 amino acids. The CDR3 DNA reads as TGTGCCAGCAGCTTCTCCTACGGGAGTCCCGACGAGCAGTACTTC. Encoded protein: CASSFSYGSPDEQYF.

This chain connects TRBV27 to TRBJ1-4; D is ambiguous. This CDR3 region has 19 residues. CDR1 and CDR2 (germline): MNHEY, SMNVEV (reference sequence). V was pared by 3 bases and J by 0 bases, with 20 bases between. As DNA, the CDR3 is TGTGCCAGCAGTTTTAATGGCGGCAGCACCCCTACAACTAATGAAAAACTGTTTTTT. It yields the protein CASSFNGGSTPTTNEKLFF.

The chain has TRBV15 and TRBJ2-5, with 7 nucleotides matching TRBD1. Germline CDR1 reads LNHNV; CDR2 reads YYDKDF (reference sequence). The CDR3 is 14 residues long. The V segment lost 1 base and the J segment 5 bases; nucleotides outside the gene matches: 4. CDR3 bases: TGTGCCACCAGCAGAGGCAGGGGGTGGGAGACCCAGTACTTC. Amino acid sequence: CATSRGRGWETQYF.

The chain couples TRBV27 to TRBJ2-5; the match to TRBD2 covers 9 bases. The CDR3 has 15 amino acids. The germline V gene has CDR1 MNHEY and CDR2 SMNVEV (reference sequence). After removal of 3 bases from V and 2 bases from J, the junction contained 4 bases not matched to a gene. The CDR3 reads CASSLGAGGQETQYF. DNA for the CDR3: TGTGCCAGCAGTTTGGGAGCGGGGGGACAAGAGACCCAGTACTTC.